A single TCR beta chain is shown here with its context. The antigen is undetermined. Patients had blood sampled at baseline and again on cycle 4 day 1 and cycle 7 day 1. Sequenced by immunoSEQ multiplex PCR; TCRdb stores in-frame clones only, minus some. The table has tens of thousands of clones, more than 75% seen once. This specimen belongs to a study of OX40 agonist ivuxolimab in advanced cancers. At the level of the study: Each patient was given ivuxolimab into a vein every 2 weeks, at 0.01 to 10 mg/kg. Findings and limits, study-wide: Blood T cells, both CD4+ and CD8+, expanded clonally by week 6 at 0.1 to 3.0 mg/kg. It was not determined which antigens were specifically recognized by the peripheral T cells that had undergone clonal expansion.

Deletions cut 3 bases from V and 2 bases from J, with 11 bases between. Germline V lookup: CDR1 SQVTM, CDR2 ANQGSEA. This CDR3 region has 14 residues. This clonotype was obtained from an adult with an advanced solid tumor such as melanoma, head and neck, liver or kidney cancer. The sample in question was CD4+ or CD8+ T cells sorted from blood, obtained in a trial of the OX40 agonist ivuxolimab. J is TRBJ2-1 and V is TRBV29-1; D not resolved. The CDR3: CSVESLGTYNEQFF. As DNA, the CDR3 is TGCAGCGTTGAGTCTCTCGGCACCTACAATGAGCAGTTCTTC.